These T cell receptor beta chains were read from a single sample in a study of blood T cell repertoires in COVID-19. Libraries were prepared by immunoSEQ multiplex PCR; TCRdb keeps only in-frame clonotypes and omits some of them. The data contain fewer than 200,000 clones, around 80% of them singletons. Sequenced input: PBMCs or T cells enriched from blood (not recorded which). These receptors originate from a woman in her 50s in a cohort exposed to, infected with or recovered from COVID-19 (not recorded which). Each CDR3 is given with its conserved first and last residue. A D gene is named only where the DNA matches it firmly. Size tells how often a clone was seen (once, few, many) or the class of an expanded clone, and some rows leave it out.

size	J	V	D	CDR3	DNA
NA	TRBJ2-3	TRBV9	TRBD2	CASSRHGGAGNTDTQYF	TGTGCCAGCAGCCGACACGGGGGGGCCGGGAACACAGATACGCAGTATTTT
NA	TRBJ2-2	TRBV5-1	TRBD2	CASSQLAGTGELFF	TGCGCCAGCAGCCAACTAGCGGGAACCGGGGAGCTGTTTTTT
NA	TRBJ2-7	TRBV9	NA	CASSVDGPYEQYF	TGTGCCAGCAGCGTAGATGGGCCCTACGAGCAGTACTTC
NA	TRBJ1-2	TRBV20-1	NA	CSALDRYGYTF	TGCAGTGCTCTAGACCGATATGGCTACACCTTC
once	TRBJ1-1	TRBV6-6	NA	CASSITGMNTEAFF	TGTGCCAGCAGCATAACAGGTATGAACACTGAAGCTTTCTTT
NA	TRBJ1-2	TRBV3-1/TRBV3-2	TRBD1	CASSQGPPDRLPNYGYTF	TGTGCCAGCAGCCAAGGGCCCCCGGACAGGCTGCCTAACTATGGCTACACCTTC
NA	TRBJ2-7	TRBV30	NA	CAWSLGGTDVYEQYF	TGTGCCTGGAGTCTCGGGGGAACCGACGTCTACGAGCAGTACTTC
NA	TRBJ2-2	TRBV28	TRBD1	CASRIGTATGELFF	TGTGCCAGCAGGATCGGGACAGCTACCGGGGAGCTGTTTTTT
NA	TRBJ1-6	TRBV24-1	NA	CATSDTTGTTLHF	TGTGCCACCAGTGATACAACAGGGACCACCCTCCACTTT
NA	TRBJ2-7	TRBV5-6	NA	CASSLGRGFYEQYF	TGTGCCAGCAGCTTGGGACGGGGATTCTACGAGCAGTACTTC
once	TRBJ1-5	TRBV19	TRBD1	CAIHRGRCQPQHF	TGTGCTATCCACAGGGGGCGGTGTCAGCCCCAGCATTTT
NA	TRBJ2-7	TRBV11-2	NA	CASSSVDSTYEQYF	TGTGCCAGCAGCTCGGTGGACAGTACCTACGAGCAGTACTTC
NA	TRBJ2-5	TRBV7-6	NA	CASRPTGGGETQYF	TGTGCCAGCAGGCCTACCGGTGGGGGGGAGACCCAGTACTTC
NA	TRBJ2-7	TRBV5-4	TRBD2	CASSLAEIGTTKQYF	TGTGCCAGCAGCTTGGCCGAGATTGGGACTACGAAGCAGTACTTC
NA	TRBJ2-7	TRBV3-1/TRBV3-2	TRBD2	CASSQGWGSGATSYEQYF	TGTGCCAGCAGCCAAGGGTGGGGAAGCGGGGCCACCTCTTACGAGCAGTACTTC
once	TRBJ1-5	TRBV28	TRBD1	CASSPPGTGDSQPQHF	TGTGCCAGCAGCCCACCCGGGACAGGGGACTCCCAGCCCCAGCATTTT
NA	TRBJ2-2	TRBV5-5	NA	CASSSILTGNTGELFF	TGTGCCAGCAGCTCTATACTGACAGGGAACACCGGGGAGCTGTTTTTT
NA	TRBJ2-7	TRBV6-5	TRBD2	CASSDGGAPSYEQYF	TGTGCCAGCAGCGACGGGGGGGCCCCCTCCTACGAGCAGTACTTC
NA	TRBJ2-7	TRBV4-1	NA	CASSQDHIEGAYEQYF	TGCGCCAGCAGCCAAGATCACATTGAGGGGGCCTACGAGCAGTACTTC
NA	TRBJ1-5	TRBV25-1	NA	CASRTRRGCNQPQHF	TGTGCCAGCAGGACCCGTCGGGGGTGCAATCAGCCCCAGCATTTT
NA	TRBJ1-1	TRBV6-5	NA	CASTNGGTEAFF	TGTGCCAGCACTAACGGGGGCACTGAAGCTTTCTTT
NA	TRBJ1-5	TRBV6-6	TRBD1	CASSRPGTESNQPQHF	TGTGCCAGCAGTCGACCCGGGACAGAGAGCAATCAGCCCCAGCATTTT
NA	TRBJ1-4	TRBV25-1	TRBD1	CASTNTGQGSEKLFF	TGTGCCAGCACGAACACGGGACAGGGAAGTGAAAAACTGTTTTTT
NA	TRBJ1-2	TRBV5-6	TRBD1	CASTQDREDYGYTF	TGTGCCAGCACCCAGGACAGGGAAGACTATGGCTACACCTTC
once	TRBJ1-5	TRBV28	NA	CASRIRAGGNQPQHF	TGTGCCAGCAGGATCAGGGCAGGGGGCAATCAGCCCCAGCATTTT
NA	TRBJ1-3	TRBV5-1	NA	CASSSDRFSGNTIYF	TGCGCCAGCAGCTCAGACAGGTTCTCTGGAAACACCATATATTTT
NA	TRBJ1-2	TRBV6-2/TRBV6-3	NA	CASSLDGAYGYTF	TGTGCCAGCAGTCTAGACGGAGCCTATGGCTACACCTTC
once	TRBJ2-4	TRBV5-5	TRBD1	CASSSDRGTAKNIQYF	TGTGCCAGCAGCTCAGACAGGGGAACGGCCAAAAACATTCAGTACTTC
NA	TRBJ1-6	TRBV5-1	NA	CASSLRDNNSPLHF	TGCGCCAGCAGCCTACGAGACAATAATTCACCCCTCCACTTT
NA	TRBJ1-1	TRBV11-2	NA	CASSLGRPQRAFF	TGTGCCAGCAGCTTAGGGCGCCCTCAGAGGGCTTTCTTT
NA	TRBJ2-7	TRBV6-1	NA	CASSENAGTLSYEQYF	TGTGCCAGCAGTGAAAACGCCGGGACACTCTCCTACGAGCAGTACTTC
NA	TRBJ1-1	TRBV5-1	NA	CASRRSGNAEAFF	TGCGCCAGCAGAAGATCGGGGAACGCTGAAGCTTTCTTT